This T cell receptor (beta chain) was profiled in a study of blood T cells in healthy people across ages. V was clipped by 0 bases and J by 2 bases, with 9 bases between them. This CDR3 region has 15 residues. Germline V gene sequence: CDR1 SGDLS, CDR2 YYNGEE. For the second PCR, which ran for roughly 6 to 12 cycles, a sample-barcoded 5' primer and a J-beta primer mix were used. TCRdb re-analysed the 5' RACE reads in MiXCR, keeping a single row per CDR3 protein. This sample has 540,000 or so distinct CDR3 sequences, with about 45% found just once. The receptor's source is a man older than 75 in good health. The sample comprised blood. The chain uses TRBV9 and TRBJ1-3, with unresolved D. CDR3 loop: CASSVEGRTGNTIYF. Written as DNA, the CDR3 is TGTGCCAGCAGCGTAGAAGGGCGCACTGGAAACACCATATATTTT.